The 25 T cell receptor beta chains below come from one sample, sequenced in a study of CD8 T cells in Susac syndrome. An amount of RNA that ranged from roughly 0.5 to 1 ug was reverse transcribed with random hexamers. From the immunoSEQ multiplex PCR reads, TCRdb called clonotypes with MiXCR, one entry per CDR3 protein. Of approximately 140,000 distinct CDR3 sequences listed, approximately 93% are singletons. Material for sequencing was CD8+ T cells from PBMCs. The receptors stem from a human donor in good health.

J is TRBJ1-4 and V is TRBV27; 8 positions agree with TRBD1. V lost 5 bases to trimming and J lost 8 bases; unmatched junction nucleotides: 10. Germline assignment: CDR1 MNHEY and CDR2 SMNVEV (reference sequence). The CDR3 has 15 amino acids. The CDR3 DNA reads as TGTGCCAGCAGTCCCAGCGACAGGGGAGGAGAAAAACTGTTTTTT. Translation gives CASSPSDRGGEKLFF. The variable domain in full, completed from reference TRBV27 and TRBJ1-4, reads EAQVTQNPRYLITVTGKKLTVTCSQNMNHEYMSWYRQDPGLGLRQIYYSMNVEVTDKGDVPEGYKVSRKEKRNFPLILESPSPNQTSLYFCASSPSDRGGEKLFFGSGTQLSVL.

This chain joins TRBV29-1 and TRBJ2-2, with 9 positions matching TRBD1. After removal of 5 bases from V and 0 bases from J, the junction contained 13 bases not matched to a gene. CDR3 length: 18 residues. The germline CDR1 and CDR2 sequences are SQVTM and ANQGSEA. CDR3: CSVTPGQGFSANTGELFF. The CDR3 nucleotides are TGCAGCGTTACCCCGGGACAGGGTTTTTCGGCGAACACCGGGGAGCTGTTTTTT.

The V call is TRBV27, the J call TRBJ2-1; D call uncertain. V lost 7 bases, J lost 6 bases, and 16 bases lay in between. The CDR3 length is 14 residues. The V gene's germline CDR1 is MNHEY and CDR2 SMNVEV (reference sequence). CDR3 amino acids: CASTPLGPLNEQFF. The CDR3 DNA follows: TGTGCCAGCACCCCCCTAGGGCCCCTCAATGAGCAGTTCTTC.

The J gene is TRBJ2-1, the V gene TRBV28, with a possible D match to TRBD1 (6 bases). V was cut by 6 bases and J by 12 bases, with 15 bases left in between. The CDR3 is made up of 12 amino acids. Germline V CDR1 and CDR2: MDHEN, SYDVKM. For the CDR3, the DNA is TGTGCCAGCAGGCCCACAGGGTCATGGCAGTTCTTC. Amino acid sequence: CASRPTGSWQFF.

The rearrangement joins TRBV30 to TRBJ2-7, with 10 bases aligning to TRBD2. CDR1 is GTSNPN, CDR2 SVGIG, per germline (reference sequence). There are 13 residues in the CDR3. V trimming: 2 bases; J trimming: 3 bases; junction bases outside the gene matches: 1. This CDR3 reads CAWSLAGDYEQYF. The CDR3 region has the DNA TGTGCCTGGAGTCTAGCGGGAGACTACGAGCAGTACTTC.

In this sample, this clonotype turned up once. The J gene is TRBJ1-1, the V gene TRBV20-1, with 9 nucleotides matching TRBD1. The CDR3 has 15 residues. CDR1 and CDR2 from the germline V gene are DFQATT and SNEGSKA (reference sequence). With V trimmed by 6 bases and J by 4 bases, 12 bases remained unmatched. CDR3 DNA sequence: TGCAGTGCCCCAAGCCTAACAGGGGGCGGCACTGAAGCTTTCTTT. As protein: CSAPSLTGGGTEAFF.

The table lists this clonotype with a count of one. This chain uses TRBV20-1 with TRBJ2-3; no definite D call. The CDR3 is made up of 14 amino acids. In germline, CDR1 is DFQATT, CDR2 SNEGSKA (reference sequence). V was clipped by 6 bases and J by 2 bases, with 15 bases between them. The CDR3 sequence is CSAVGYFYTDTQYF. The CDR3 DNA is TGCAGTGCCGTCGGGTACTTCTACACAGATACGCAGTATTTT.

V usage is TRBV19 and J usage is TRBJ2-3; D may match TRBD1 or TRBD2 (5 bases each). The CDR3 spans 15 residues. CDR1 is LNHDA and CDR2 is SQIVND in the germline V gene (reference sequence). V was cut by 5 bases and J by 1 base, with 13 bases left in between. CDR3 in amino acids: CASSWDGRGTDTQYF. CDR3 nucleotides: TGTGCCAGTAGTTGGGACGGGCGGGGCACAGATACGCAGTATTTT.

This rearrangement joins TRBV7-8 to TRBJ2-5; D ambiguous. Germline-derived CDR1 and CDR2 are SGHVS and FQNEAQ. The CDR3 contains 14 residues. The V and J ends lost 0 bases and 5 bases respectively, with 10 bases between them. CDR3 in DNA: TGTGCCAGCAGCTTAGCAGTCGAGGTTGAGACCCAGTACTTC. Translating gives CASSLAVEVETQYF. Together with reference TRBV7-8 and TRBJ2-5, the CDR3 gives the full variable domain: GAGVSQSPRYKVAKRGQDVALRCDPISGHVSLFWYQQALGQGPEFLTYFQNEAQLDKSGLPSDRFFAERPEGSVSTLKIQRTQQEDSAVYLCASSLAVEVETQYFGPGTRLLVL.

The sample holds one count of this clonotype. The chain recombines TRBV11-1 with TRBJ2-1, with 13 bases fitting TRBD2. This CDR3 contains 16 residues. Germline V gene sequence: CDR1 SGHAT, CDR2 FQDESV (reference sequence). The V and J ends lost 0 bases and 9 bases, in that order; junction bases with no gene match: 5. The CDR3: CASSLAGTSGILEQFF. In DNA form, the CDR3 reads TGTGCCAGCAGCTTAGCCGGGACTAGCGGGATTCTTGAGCAGTTCTTC.

The V and J genes are TRBV11-1 and TRBJ2-1; D might be TRBD2 (5 bases). CDR1 and CDR2 from the germline V gene are SGHAT and FQDESV (reference sequence). V was trimmed by 1 base and J by 0 bases, leaving 7 bases between them. There are 15 residues in the CDR3. CDR3 protein: CASSLVGDSYNEQFF. The CDR3 DNA reads as TGTGCCAGCAGCTTAGTCGGGGACTCCTACAATGAGCAGTTCTTC.

The rearrangement joins TRBV7-2 to TRBJ1-5; D uncertain. The V gene's germline CDR1 is SGHTA and CDR2 FQGNSA. This CDR3 has 16 residues. The germline V and J ends were trimmed by 1 base and 5 bases, with 15 bases remaining between them. As DNA, the CDR3 is TGTGCCAGCAGCTTAGGGTTAGAGGTCTTGGATCAGCCCCAGCATTTT. Translated: CASSLGLEVLDQPQHF.

The chain is built from TRBV27 and TRBJ2-6, with 7 bases lining up with TRBD1. The CDR3 has 16 amino acids. The trim removed 6 bases at V and 0 bases at J, leaving 5 bases unmatched. Germline values: CDR1 MNHEY, CDR2 SMNVEV (reference sequence). CDR3 residues: CASRLNRGSGANVLTF. CDR3 DNA sequence: TGTGCCAGCAGGTTGAACAGGGGCTCTGGGGCCAACGTCCTGACTTTC.

V usage is TRBV27 and J usage is TRBJ1-1; tentatively, D is TRBD1 (5 bases). Per the germline V gene, CDR1 is MNHEY and CDR2 is SMNVEV (reference sequence). The CDR3 loop spans 15 amino acids. V was shortened by 5 bases and J by 3 bases, with 16 bases between the two germline ends. CDR3 amino acids: CASSTREDSYTEAFF. The CDR3 nucleotides read TGTGCCAGCAGTACGCGGGAAGACAGTTACACTGAAGCTTTCTTT.

The gene calls are TRBV27 and TRBJ2-7; D is uncertain. Between the trimmed V and J ends, which lost 1 base and 7 bases, there was a span of 14 bases. Germline-derived CDR1 and CDR2 are MNHEY and SMNVEV (reference sequence). CDR3 size: 14 residues. CDR3 protein: CASSLLEQPWEQYF. The CDR3 DNA reads TGTGCCAGCAGTTTATTAGAACAGCCGTGGGAGCAGTACTTC.

The gene calls are TRBV19 and TRBJ1-2; 7 bases agree with TRBD1. CDR3 length: 14 amino acids. CDR1 is LNHDA, CDR2 SQIVND, per germline (reference sequence). The V gene end was trimmed by 6 bases and the J gene end by 3 bases; junction bases not matched to a gene: 7. The CDR3 loop is CASSLDRADYGYTF. In nucleotides, the CDR3 is TGTGCCAGTAGCCTTGACAGGGCGGACTATGGCTACACCTTC.

This chain connects TRBV27 to TRBJ2-3, with unresolved D. Germline assignment: CDR1 MNHEY and CDR2 SMNVEV (reference sequence). The CDR3 loop spans 13 amino acids. V lost 2 bases and J 3 bases, leaving 6 bases between the germline ends. This CDR3 reads CASSLAATDTQYF. In DNA form, the CDR3 reads TGTGCCAGCAGTTTAGCAGCTACAGATACGCAGTATTTT.

This rearrangement joins TRBV20-1 to TRBJ1-2, with D possibly being TRBD1 (5 bases). The germline CDR1 and CDR2 sequences are DFQATT and SNEGSKA (reference sequence). CDR3 length equals 14 residues. V was pared by 6 bases and J by 10 bases, with 24 bases between. The CDR3 reads CSALIRVGDMDYTF. In DNA, the CDR3 is TGCAGTGCACTCATCAGGGTAGGGGATATGGACTACACCTTC.

The J gene is TRBJ2-1, the V gene TRBV7-6; D is unresolved. The germline V and J ends were trimmed by 1 base and 8 bases, with 9 bases remaining between them. The length of the CDR3 is 13 residues. The germline CDR1 and CDR2 sequences are SGHVS and FNYEAQ. For the CDR3, the DNA is TGTGCCAGCAGCTTAGATGGCAGTTATGAGCAGTTCTTC. Amino acid sequence: CASSLDGSYEQFF.

This clonotype was counted once. This chain joins TRBV6-2 or TRBV6-3 and TRBJ1-2; D is possibly TRBD1 (5 bases). The ends were cut back, 8 bases at V and 4 bases at J, with 17 bases in the middle. The CDR3 spans 14 residues. CDR1 and CDR2 (germline): MNHEY, SVGEGT. The CDR3 reads CASVSSGTVYGYTF. The CDR3 DNA is TGTGCCAGCGTTTCCTCCGGGACGGTCTATGGCTACACCTTC.

The chain combines TRBV19 with TRBJ2-1; 10 bases line up with TRBD1. Germline values: CDR1 LNHDA, CDR2 SQIVND (reference sequence). Germline trimming cut 7 bases from V and 8 bases from J; bases unmatched to any gene: 8. The CDR3 length is 14 residues. In DNA, the CDR3 is TGTGCCAGTACGTTCCGGACAGGGGGGCATGAGCAGTTCTTC. It is translated as CASTFRTGGHEQFF.

This chain joins TRBV23-1 and TRBJ2-5, with D possibly being TRBD2 (5 bases). TRBV23-1 has ORF status, its function being uncertain. The CDR3 is 14 residues long. Deletions cut 3 bases from V and 6 bases from J, with 14 bases between. CDR3 region: CASSHPLAFKTQYF. For the CDR3, the DNA is TGCGCCAGCAGTCACCCCTTAGCGTTCAAGACCCAGTACTTC.

The chain carries TRBV5-1 and TRBJ2-1; 13 bases match TRBD2. Per the germline V gene, CDR1 is SGHRS and CDR2 is YFSETQ. Trimming cost V 4 bases and J 8 bases; bases outside gene matches: 12. The CDR3 runs to 17 residues. CDR3 sequence (DNA): TGCGCCAGCAGCCTCAGCTCTACTAGCGGGAGGGTCGATGAGCAGTTCTTC. It specifies CASSLSSTSGRVDEQFF.

CDR3 bases: TGCAGCGTGACTAGGACAGGGCAGTTCTTC. Amino acid sequence: CSVTRTGQFF. The chain couples TRBV29-1 to TRBJ2-1; D is perhaps TRBD1 (7 bases). The CDR3 has 10 amino acids. Trimming removed 6 bases from V and 12 bases from J, with 12 bases in between. CDR1 and CDR2 from the germline V gene are SQVTM and ANQGSEA.

The rearrangement uses TRBV5-4 and TRBJ2-5; 9 bases are a match to TRBD1. Germline V gene lookup returns CDR1 SGHNT and CDR2 YYREEE (reference sequence). There are 14 residues in the CDR3. V was pared by 2 bases and J by 6 bases, with 5 bases of the junction left unmatched. CDR3 sequence: CASSFGDRAKTQYF. The CDR3, as DNA: TGTGCCAGCAGCTTCGGGGACAGGGCAAAGACCCAGTACTTC.